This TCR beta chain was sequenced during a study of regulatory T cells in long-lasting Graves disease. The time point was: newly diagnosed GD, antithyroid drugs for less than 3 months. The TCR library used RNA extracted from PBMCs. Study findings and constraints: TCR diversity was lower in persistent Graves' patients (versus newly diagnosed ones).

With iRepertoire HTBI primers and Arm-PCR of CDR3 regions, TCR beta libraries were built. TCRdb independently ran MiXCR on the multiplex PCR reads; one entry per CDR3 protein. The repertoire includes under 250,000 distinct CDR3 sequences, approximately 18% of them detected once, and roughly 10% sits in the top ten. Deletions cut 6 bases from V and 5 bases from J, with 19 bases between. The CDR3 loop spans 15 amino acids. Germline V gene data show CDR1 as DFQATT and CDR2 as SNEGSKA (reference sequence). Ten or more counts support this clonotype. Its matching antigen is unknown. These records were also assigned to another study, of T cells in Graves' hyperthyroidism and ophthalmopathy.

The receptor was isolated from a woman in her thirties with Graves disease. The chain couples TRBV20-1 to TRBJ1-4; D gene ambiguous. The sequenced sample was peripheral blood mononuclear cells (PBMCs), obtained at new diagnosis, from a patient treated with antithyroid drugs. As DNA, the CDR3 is TGCAGTGCCCTTTCCCCTGGATCAAGCAATGAAAAACTGTTTTTT. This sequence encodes CSALSPGSSNEKLFF.